This T cell receptor beta chain was documented in a study of radiotherapy plus CTLA-4 blockade in lung cancer. Study background: Objective responses occurred in approximately 18% of patients; around 30% had disease control. Notes on the study in general: Response, reportedly, was best predicted by interferon-beta along with early blood T cell clone dynamics. Tumor-origin TCR clones grew in blood after radiotherapy plus ipilimumab.

Per the germline V gene, CDR1 is SGHNT and CDR2 is YYREEE (reference sequence). The CDR3 length is 15 residues. Germline trimming cut 3 bases from V and 3 bases from J; bases unmatched to any gene: 4. Libraries were prepared by immunoSEQ multiplex PCR; TCRdb keeps only in-frame clonotypes and omits some of them. The table has 65,000 to 95,000 clones, about 88% seen once; the top ten hold 0.87%. Enrolled patients, whose metastatic non-small-cell lung cancer was chemo-refractory, received focal radiation plus CTLA-4 blockade with ipilimumab. Notes on this clone: Its antigen is currently unknown.

This TCR derives from a human donor with non-small cell lung cancer who had stable disease on radiotherapy plus ipilimumab. The sample was peripheral blood, taken from a patient treated with radiotherapy plus ipilimumab. The rearrangement uses TRBV5-4 and TRBJ2-1, with 9 bases lining up with TRBD2. CDR3 nucleotide sequence: TGTGCCAGCAGCTCCGGGACTAGCCTCTACAATGAGCAGTTCTTC. Translated: CASSSGTSLYNEQFF.